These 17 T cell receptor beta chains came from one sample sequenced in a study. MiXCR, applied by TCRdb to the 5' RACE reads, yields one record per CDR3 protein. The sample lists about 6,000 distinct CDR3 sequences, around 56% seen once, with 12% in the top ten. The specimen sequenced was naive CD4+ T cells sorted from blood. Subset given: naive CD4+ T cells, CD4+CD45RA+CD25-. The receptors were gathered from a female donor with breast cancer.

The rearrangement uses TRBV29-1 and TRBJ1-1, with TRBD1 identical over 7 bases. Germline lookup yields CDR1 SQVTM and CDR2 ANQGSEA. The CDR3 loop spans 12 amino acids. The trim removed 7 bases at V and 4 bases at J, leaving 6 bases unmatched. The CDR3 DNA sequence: TGCAGCGCTGATGCAGGGGGCACTGAAGCTTTCTTT. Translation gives CSADAGGTEAFF.

CDR3 sequence (DNA): TGTGCCTGGAGCGGCCCGCAGGGTACCTACGAGCAGTACTTC. Translation: CAWSGPQGTYEQYF. The V and J genes are TRBV30 and TRBJ2-7, with D tentatively TRBD1 (5 bases). The germline gives CDR1 GTSNPN, CDR2 SVGIG (reference sequence). The CDR3 extends over 14 amino acids. Trimming left V 3 bases short and J 2 bases short, with 14 bases between.

The CDR3 sequence is CSARDQGISNQPQHF. The DNA of the CDR3 is TGCAGTGCTAGAGATCAGGGGATTAGCAATCAGCCCCAGCATTTT. The genes are TRBV20-1 and TRBJ1-5; a weak D match, TRBD1 (6 bases). There are 15 residues in the CDR3. Per germline, CDR1 DFQATT and CDR2 SNEGSKA (reference sequence). V was cut by 0 bases and J by 0 bases, with 9 bases left in between.

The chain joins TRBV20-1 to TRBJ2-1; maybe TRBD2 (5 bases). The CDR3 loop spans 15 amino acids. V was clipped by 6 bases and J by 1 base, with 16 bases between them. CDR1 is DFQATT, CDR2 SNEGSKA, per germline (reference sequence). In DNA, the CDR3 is TGCAGTGCCGCAACAGCGGAGCGATCCTACAATGAGCAGTTCTTC. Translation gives CSAATAERSYNEQFF.

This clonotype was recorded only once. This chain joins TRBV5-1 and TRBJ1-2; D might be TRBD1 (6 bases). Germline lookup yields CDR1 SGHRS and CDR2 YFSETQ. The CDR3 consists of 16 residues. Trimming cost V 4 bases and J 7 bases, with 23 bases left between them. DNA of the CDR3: TGCGCCAGCAGCAACGAACTCCTAGCAGGGGTGGTTGGCTACACCTTC. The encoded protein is CASSNELLAGVVGYTF. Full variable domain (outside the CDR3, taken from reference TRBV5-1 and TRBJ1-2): KAGVTQTPRYLIKTRGQQVTLSCSPISGHRSVSWYQQTPGQGLQFLFEYFSETQRNKGNFPGRFSGRQFSNSRSEMNVSTLELGDSALYLCASSNELLAGVVGYTFGSGTRLTVV.

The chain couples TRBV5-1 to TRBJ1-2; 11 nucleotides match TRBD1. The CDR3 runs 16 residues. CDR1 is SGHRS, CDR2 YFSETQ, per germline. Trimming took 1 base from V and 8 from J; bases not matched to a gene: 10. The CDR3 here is CASSLFLGGQGDGYTF. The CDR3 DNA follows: TGCGCCAGCAGCTTGTTTCTTGGGGGACAGGGGGACGGCTACACCTTC.

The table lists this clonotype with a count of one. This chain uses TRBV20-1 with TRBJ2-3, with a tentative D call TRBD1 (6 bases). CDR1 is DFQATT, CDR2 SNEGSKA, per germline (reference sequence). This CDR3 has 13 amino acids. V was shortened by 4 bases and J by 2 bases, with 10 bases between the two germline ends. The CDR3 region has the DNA TGCAGTGCTACCGACAGGATCACAGATACGCAGTATTTT. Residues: CSATDRITDTQYF.

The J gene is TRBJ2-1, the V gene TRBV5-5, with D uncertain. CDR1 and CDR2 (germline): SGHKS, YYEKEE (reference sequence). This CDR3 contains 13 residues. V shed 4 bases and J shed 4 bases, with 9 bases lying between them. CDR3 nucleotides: TGTGCCAGCAGCCCGGACCCTTACAATGAGCAGTTCTTC. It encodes CASSPDPYNEQFF.

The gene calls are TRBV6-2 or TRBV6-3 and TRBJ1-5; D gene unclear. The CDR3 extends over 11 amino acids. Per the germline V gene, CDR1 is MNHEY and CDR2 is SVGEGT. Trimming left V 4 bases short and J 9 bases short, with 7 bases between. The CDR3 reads CASSLDGPQHF. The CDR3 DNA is TGTGCCAGCAGTTTGGACGGGCCCCAGCATTTT.

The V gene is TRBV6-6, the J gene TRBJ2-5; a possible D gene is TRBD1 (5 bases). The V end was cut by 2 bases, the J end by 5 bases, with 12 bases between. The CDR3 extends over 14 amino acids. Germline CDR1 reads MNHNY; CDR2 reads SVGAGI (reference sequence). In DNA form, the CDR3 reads TGTGCCAGCAGTTACAGGGCCCCAGGGGAGACCCAGTACTTC. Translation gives CASSYRAPGETQYF.

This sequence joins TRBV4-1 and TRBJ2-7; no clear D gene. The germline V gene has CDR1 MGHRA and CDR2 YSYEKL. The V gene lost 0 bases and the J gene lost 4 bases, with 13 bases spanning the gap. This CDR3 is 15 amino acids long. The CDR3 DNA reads TGCGCCAGCAGCCAAGAATCCACGGTTGGGTACGAGCAGTACTTC. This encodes CASSQESTVGYEQYF.

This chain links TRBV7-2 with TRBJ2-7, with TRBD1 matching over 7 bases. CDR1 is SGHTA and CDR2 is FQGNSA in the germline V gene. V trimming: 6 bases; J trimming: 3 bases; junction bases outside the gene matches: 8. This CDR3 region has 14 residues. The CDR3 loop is CASRFDRDSYEQYF. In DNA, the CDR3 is TGTGCCAGCAGATTTGACCGGGACAGCTACGAGCAGTACTTC.

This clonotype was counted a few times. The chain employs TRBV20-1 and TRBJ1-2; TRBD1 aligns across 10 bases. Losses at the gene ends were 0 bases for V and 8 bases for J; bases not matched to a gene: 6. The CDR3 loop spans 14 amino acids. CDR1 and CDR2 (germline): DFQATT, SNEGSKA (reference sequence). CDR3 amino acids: CSAREVGQGTGYTF. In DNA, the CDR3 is TGCAGTGCTAGAGAAGTGGGACAGGGGACAGGCTACACCTTC.

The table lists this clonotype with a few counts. The CDR3 protein is CATSTRTERQETQYF. The CDR3 coding sequence is TGTGCCACCAGCACTCGGACAGAGAGACAAGAGACCCAGTACTTC. This rearrangement joins TRBV15 to TRBJ2-5, with D possibly TRBD1 on 6 matching bases. The CDR3 runs to 15 residues. From germline, CDR1 is LNHNV and CDR2 YYDKDF (reference sequence). V was pared by 4 bases and J by 2 bases, with 14 bases between.

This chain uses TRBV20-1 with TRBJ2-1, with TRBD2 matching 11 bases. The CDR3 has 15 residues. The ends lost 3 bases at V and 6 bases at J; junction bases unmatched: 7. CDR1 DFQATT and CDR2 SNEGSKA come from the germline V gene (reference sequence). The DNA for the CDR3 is TGCAGTGCTAGTCGGCGACTAGCGGGGATCAATGAGCAGTTCTTC. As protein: CSASRRLAGINEQFF.

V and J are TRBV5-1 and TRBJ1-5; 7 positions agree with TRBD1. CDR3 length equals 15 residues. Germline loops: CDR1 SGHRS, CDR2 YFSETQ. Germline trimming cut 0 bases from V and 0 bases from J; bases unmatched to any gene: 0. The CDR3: CASSLGDSSNQPQHF. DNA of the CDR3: TGCGCCAGCAGCTTGGGGGACAGTAGCAATCAGCCCCAGCATTTT.

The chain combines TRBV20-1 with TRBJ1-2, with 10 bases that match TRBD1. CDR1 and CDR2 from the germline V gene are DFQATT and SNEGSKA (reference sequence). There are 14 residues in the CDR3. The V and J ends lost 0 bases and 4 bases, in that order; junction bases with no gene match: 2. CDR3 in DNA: TGCAGTGCTAGAGAGACAGGGGGCCCCTATGGCTACACCTTC. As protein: CSARETGGPYGYTF.